This passage covers 11 T cell receptor beta chains from one sample sequenced in a study of T-cell reconstitution after alpha-beta-depleted transplantation in children. The authors prepared the TCRbeta library with unique molecular identifiers. TCRdb reanalysed the PCR reads using MiXCR and keeps one entry per CDR3 protein. The sample includes roughly 300,000 distinct CDR3 sequences, 11% seen only once; the top ten take 20% to 25%. The sample in question was peripheral blood, obtained 180 days after TCRalphabeta/CD19-depleted stem cell transplant. The receptors derive from a male patient between 2 and 15 years old who had a stem cell transplant for chronic granulomatous disease, so the T cells may come from the graft donor.

This chain links TRBV5-5 with TRBJ1-1; no clear D. The CDR3 is made up of 13 amino acids. In germline, CDR1 is SGHKS, CDR2 YYEKEE (reference sequence). Trimming left V 3 bases short and J 6 bases short, with 12 bases between. The CDR3 DNA sequence: TGTGCCAGCAGCTCTTATCTAAGGGCTGAAGCTTTCTTT. This gives the protein CASSSYLRAEAFF.

The sample holds many counts of this clonotype. This chain connects TRBV29-1 to TRBJ2-1; D tentatively reads TRBD1 or TRBD2 (5 bases each). The V end lost 6 bases, the J end lost 4 bases, and 13 bases lay between the germline ends. Germline V gene lookup returns CDR1 SQVTM and CDR2 ANQGSEA. This CDR3 is built from 13 residues. CDR3: CSVTGPSYNEQFF. The CDR3 DNA follows: TGCAGCGTGACGGGGCCCTCATACAATGAGCAGTTCTTC.

In its sample, this clonotype was seen many times. The rearrangement links TRBV12-3 or TRBV12-4 to TRBJ2-2, with 10 bases aligning to TRBD2. The CDR3 totals 18 residues. The V and J ends lost 5 bases and 7 bases, in that order; junction bases with no gene match: 16. CDR3 residues: CASSTLRLSGGAGGELFF. Here the CDR3 DNA reads TGTGCCAGCAGTACCCTCCGACTCAGCGGGGGGGCTGGCGGGGAGCTGTTTTTT.

This clonotype was seen ten or more times. The CDR3 region is CASSPPRGAQYGYTF. The CDR3 DNA is TGCGCCAGCAGCCCCCCAAGAGGGGCTCAGTATGGCTACACCTTC. The chain recombines TRBV4-1 with TRBJ1-2; D possibly corresponds to TRBD1 (5 bases). V lost 4 bases and J lost 5, with 17 bases in between. Germline values: CDR1 MGHRA, CDR2 YSYEKL. The CDR3 is 15 amino acids.

The sample holds many counts of this clonotype. The CDR3 spells CASRPATGGVSPLHF. The DNA of the CDR3 is TGTGCCAGCAGACCGGCAACAGGGGGAGTTTCACCCCTCCACTTT. The chain has TRBV6-5 and TRBJ1-6; 8 bases align to TRBD1. V was clipped by 6 bases and J by 9 bases; unmatched bases: 10. The length of the CDR3 is 15 residues. The germline V gene encodes CDR1 MNHEY and CDR2 SVGAGI.

This clonotype appeared many times. The genes are TRBV24-1 and TRBJ1-5; D not certain. The CDR3 covers 14 residues. CDR1 and CDR2 (germline): KGHDR, SFDVKD. V shed 4 bases and J shed 7 bases, with 13 bases lying between them. Here the CDR3 reads CATSDIGSRQPQHF. DNA for the CDR3: TGTGCCACCAGTGACATCGGGTCGAGGCAGCCCCAGCATTTT.

This chain joins TRBV14 and TRBJ2-1; 7 bases map to TRBD2. Trimming at V came to 0 bases and at J to 0 bases, leaving 2 bases not matched to a gene. Per germline, CDR1 SGHDN and CDR2 FVKESK. The CDR3 spans 16 residues. CDR3 sequence: CASSQDGGSSYNEQFF. The CDR3 DNA is TGTGCCAGCAGCCAAGATGGCGGGAGCTCCTACAATGAGCAGTTCTTC.

This clonotype has a count of ten or more. This chain links TRBV20-1 with TRBJ1-2, with D maybe TRBD1 (5 bases). The CDR3 loop spans 14 amino acids. Germline lookup yields CDR1 DFQATT and CDR2 SNEGSKA (reference sequence). Between the trimmed V and J ends, which lost 1 base and 4 bases, there was a span of 13 bases. The CDR3 DNA is TGCAGTGCTAGAGGCAAAGACAGCCTCTATGGCTACACCTTC. This encodes CSARGKDSLYGYTF.

Ten or more counts support this clonotype. The chain joins TRBV12-3 or TRBV12-4 to TRBJ2-2, with D possibly being TRBD1 (5 bases). Trimming removed 0 bases from V and 5 bases from J, with 13 bases in between. This CDR3 contains 16 residues. The CDR3 DNA sequence: TGTGCCAGCAGTTTAGCGGGCGGACGGACAACCGGGGAGCTGTTTTTT. It translates to CASSLAGGRTTGELFF.

This clonotype was recorded at least ten times. The chain is built from TRBV30 and TRBJ2-2; possible D gene TRBD1, 6 bases. The V and J ends lost 2 bases and 6 bases respectively, with 13 bases between them. The CDR3 runs 14 residues. The germline V gene encodes CDR1 GTSNPN and CDR2 SVGIG (reference sequence). CDR3 sequence (DNA): TGTGCCTGGAGTCAAACAGGGTGGGCCGGGGAGCTGTTTTTT. Protein sequence: CAWSQTGWAGELFF. The full variable domain, its missing parts supplied by reference TRBV30 and TRBJ2-2, is SQTIHQWPATLVQPVGSPLSLECTVEGTSNPNLYWYRQAAGRGLQLLFYSVGIGQISSEVPQNLSASRPQDRQFILSSKKLLLSDSGFYLCAWSQTGWAGELFFGEGSRLTVL.

This clonotype was detected ten times or more. J is TRBJ2-4 and V is TRBV28; maybe TRBD1 (6 bases). CDR3 size: 13 residues. V was trimmed by 6 bases and J by 7 bases, leaving 13 bases between them. Germline V gene lookup returns CDR1 MDHEN and CDR2 SYDVKM. This chain's CDR3 is CASRITGWNIQYF. Here the CDR3 DNA reads TGTGCCAGCAGGATCACAGGGTGGAACATTCAGTACTTC.